The sequence of this T cell receptor beta chain was determined in a study of neurological immune-mediated disorders. One entry per CDR3 protein, called by TCRdb with MiXCR from the 5' RACE reads. The sample lists 71,000 or so distinct CDR3 sequences; approximately 14% were seen once. Ten or more counts support this clonotype. Trimming stripped 0 bases from V and 4 bases from J, with 13 bases between. The CDR3 runs to 14 residues. Germline V CDR1 and CDR2: DFQATT, SNEGSKA (reference sequence). Time point defined: longitudinal time-point 1 (baseline). The genes are TRBV20-1 and TRBJ2-7; maybe TRBD2 (6 bases). The sample was PBMCs. The sequence came from a female donor with HTLV-1-associated myelopathy (HAM/TSP). This chain's CDR3 is CSARDSGRRYEQYF. Written as DNA, the CDR3 is TGCAGTGCTAGAGATTCAGGGAGGCGGTACGAGCAGTACTTC.